The 3 T cell receptor beta chains reported below all come from one sample, sequenced in a study of esophageal squamous cell carcinoma under preoperative chemotherapy. TCRdb reprocessed the PCR reads via MiXCR and lists one record per CDR3 protein. The sample records tens of thousands of distinct CDR3 sequences, approximately 50% being singletons. Time point denoted: before preoperative PTX-NDP chemotherapy. The specimen was obtained from a patient given preoperative chemotherapy. These receptors were collected from a human donor with esophageal squamous cell carcinoma. The donor label of this sample is uncertain.

This clonotype was detected a few times. The J gene is TRBJ1-2, the V gene TRBV12-3 or TRBV12-4; weak D call: TRBD1 (6 bases). V lost 0 bases to trimming and J lost 2 bases, with 7 bases between them. The CDR3 extends over 14 amino acids. As DNA, the CDR3 is TGTGCCAGCAGTTTAGCGGGGGCCAACTATGGCTACACCTTC. This gives the protein CASSLAGANYGYTF.

This clonotype was recorded a few times. The rearrangement links TRBV4-1 to TRBJ2-7; D may be TRBD1 (7 bases). CDR3 length: 15 amino acids. V was shortened by 2 bases and J by 4 bases, with 15 bases between the two germline ends. Germline V CDR1 and CDR2: MGHRA, YSYEKL. CDR3 loop: CASSQIPTGRYEQYF. In DNA, the CDR3 is TGCGCCAGCAGCCAAATCCCGACAGGGAGGTACGAGCAGTACTTC.

Details on this clonotype: Compared with germline, one end of the junction differs, possibly owing to a read error. The rearrangement joins TRBV7-6 to TRBJ2-1, with D maybe TRBD1 (6 bases). The germline gives CDR1 SGHVS, CDR2 FNYEAQ. This CDR3 has 15 amino acids. CDR3 amino acids: CASSLEGVASNAQFF. CDR3 coding DNA: TGTGCCAGCAGCTTAGAGGGGGTTGCCTCAAATGCGCAGTTCTTC.